Presented here are 29 T cell receptor beta chains from one specimen sequenced in a study of T cell repertoires in cytomegalovirus infection. TCRdb reprocessed the reads via MiXCR and lists one record per CDR3 protein. The table records 400,000 or so distinct CDR3 sequences, 15% to 20% of them present only once. The sample consisted of PBMCs. The receptors shown here come from a human donor in good health (CMV status not recorded). Some clones in this sample may be carry-over from other donors' samples.

The chain recombines TRBV20-1 with TRBJ1-4, with 8 bases matching TRBD1. V shed 4 bases and J 10 bases; nucleotides not matched to a gene: 14. The germline gives CDR1 DFQATT, CDR2 SNEGSKA (reference sequence). CDR3 size: 15 residues. CDR3 loop: CSAKKGQDVEGKLFF. CDR3 DNA: TGCAGTGCTAAAAAGGGACAGGACGTTGAGGGAAAACTGTTTTTT.

As regards this clonotype: A much larger clone lies one base from this, so it may be a read error. The chain has TRBV12-3 or TRBV12-4 and TRBJ2-5; no clear D gene. Near its end, the DNA agrees better with TRBJ2-1, so the J call may be wrong. This CDR3 contains 14 residues. CDR3 in amino acids: CASSTLLGQETQFF. DNA of the CDR3: TGTGCCAGCAGTACATTATTGGGCCAAGAGACCCAGTTCTTC.

This clonotype was counted many times. The V call is TRBV7-9, the J call TRBJ2-1, with D perhaps TRBD1 (6 bases). Germline V CDR1 and CDR2: SEHNR, FQNEAQ (reference sequence). Deletions cut 5 bases from V and 5 bases from J, with 13 bases between. There are 14 residues in the CDR3. The CDR3 is CASSTWDTNNEQFF. DNA for the CDR3: TGTGCCAGCAGCACCTGGGACACCAACAATGAGCAGTTCTTC.

This clonotype was detected only a few times. V usage is TRBV12-3 or TRBV12-4 and J usage is TRBJ1-2, with D uncertain. The CDR3 loop spans 12 amino acids. V was trimmed by 5 bases and J by 7 bases, leaving 11 bases between them. CDR3 sequence (DNA): TGTGCCAGCAGTAAGTGGGTCGGTGGCTACACCTTC. It yields the protein CASSKWVGGYTF.

The rearrangement joins TRBV4-1 to TRBJ2-2, with 11 positions matching TRBD2. Trimming took 4 bases from V and 1 from J; bases not matched to a gene: 8. There are 18 residues in the CDR3. Germline-derived CDR1 and CDR2 are MGHRA and YSYEKL. The CDR3, as DNA: TGCGCCAGCAGCCCCCCCGGGACTAGCGGAGAGAACACCGGGGAGCTGTTTTTT. It codes for CASSPPGTSGENTGELFF.

Written as DNA, the CDR3 is TGTGCCAGCAGTCTGACAGGGACTAATGAAAAACTGTTTTTT. Protein: CASSLTGTNEKLFF. The V and J genes are TRBV12-3 or TRBV12-4 and TRBJ1-4, with 7 bases matching TRBD1. Trimming cost V 5 bases and J 2 bases; bases outside gene matches: 2. The CDR3 is made up of 14 amino acids.

In this sample, this clonotype turned up a few times. The V call is TRBV6-2 or TRBV6-3, the J call TRBJ1-1, with D possibly matching TRBD1 (6 bases). The V end lost 6 bases, the J end lost 6 bases, and 17 bases lay between the germline ends. Per germline, CDR1 MNHEY and CDR2 SVGEGT. This CDR3 region has 14 residues. The CDR3 DNA reads TGTGCCAGCAGCAAAACAGGGAATCGGGCTGAAGCTTTCTTT. Amino acids: CASSKTGNRAEAFF.

This clonotype was seen only a few times. The chain carries TRBV2 and TRBJ2-4, with D possibly TRBD2 on 6 matching bases. Germline CDR1 and CDR2: SNHLY and FYNNEI. The CDR3 consists of 16 residues. With 4 bases removed from V and 6 bases from J, the gap between germline ends came to 19 bases. The CDR3 DNA reads as TGTGCCAGCAGTGGCATCGGGGGAAATAATGGAAACATTCAGTACTTC. It is translated as CASSGIGGNNGNIQYF.

This clonotype was seen ten or more times. The rearrangement uses TRBV4-1 and TRBJ1-1, with 7 bases identical to TRBD1. The junction had 9 bases not matched to a gene; V was cut back by 4 bases and J by 4 bases. The germline V gene has CDR1 MGHRA and CDR2 YSYEKL. The length of the CDR3 is 15 residues. This CDR3 is CASSLFGQDATEAFF. The CDR3 nucleotides read TGCGCCAGCAGCCTATTCGGACAGGACGCCACTGAAGCTTTCTTT.

At least ten counts were recorded for this clonotype. Here the CDR3 reads CASRLGQTNTEAFF. CDR3 coding DNA: TGTGCCAGCAGACTCGGACAGACGAACACTGAAGCTTTCTTT. V usage is TRBV27 and J usage is TRBJ1-1; maybe TRBD1 (6 bases). The CDR3 is 14 residues long. V shed 6 bases and J shed 1 base, with 12 bases lying between them. Germline V gives CDR1 MNHEY, CDR2 SMNVEV (reference sequence).

In its sample, this clonotype was seen many times. The J gene is TRBJ2-3, the V gene TRBV12-3 or TRBV12-4; D may be TRBD2 (5 bases). The CDR3 has 12 residues. The V gene lost 5 bases and the J gene lost 10 bases, with 13 bases spanning the gap. The CDR3 region has the DNA TGTGCCAGCAGTCGAGCGGAGTTGGCGCAGTATTTT. Translated: CASSRAELAQYF.

This clonotype was seen at least ten times. The chain couples TRBV7-9 to TRBJ1-2; possible D gene TRBD1, 5 bases. With 4 bases removed from V and 4 bases from J, the gap between germline ends came to 22 bases. Germline values: CDR1 SEHNR, CDR2 FQNEAQ (reference sequence). This CDR3 has 17 amino acids. The CDR3 bases are TGTGCCAGCAGCTCCTTCCACAGCCTCCAGGGTGGCTATGGCTACACCTTC. Protein: CASSSFHSLQGGYGYTF.

About this clonotype: This could be a read error, since a much larger clone is one nucleotide away. V and J are TRBV11-2 and TRBJ1-5; D is ambiguous. V was trimmed by 6 bases and J by 6 bases, leaving 6 bases between them. Germline V gene lookup returns CDR1 SGHAT and CDR2 FQNNGV. CDR3 length equals 11 residues. In DNA, the CDR3 is TGTGCCAGCAGATGGAGTCAGCCCCAGCATTTT. Translating gives CASRWSQPQHF.

This clonotype was detected only a few times. This sequence joins TRBV2 and TRBJ1-6; D gene ambiguous. Germline CDR1 and CDR2: SNHLY and FYNNEI. The CDR3 sequence is 13 residues long. Between the trimmed V and J ends, which lost 7 bases and 10 bases, there was a span of 14 bases. The CDR3 sequence: CASMGGFGSPLHF. The CDR3 coding sequence is TGTGCCAGCATGGGCGGATTTGGGTCACCCCTCCACTTT.

In this sample, this clonotype turned up many times. The rearrangement uses TRBV7-9 and TRBJ2-2, with D unresolved. Per the germline V gene, CDR1 is SEHNR and CDR2 is FQNEAQ (reference sequence). Trimming removed 8 bases at V and 6 bases at J, with 10 bases between. This CDR3 is 12 amino acids long. The CDR3 nucleotides read TGTGCCAGCGCGCCGCGTCCCGGGGAGCTGTTTTTT. Translation: CASAPRPGELFF. Full variable domain (outside the CDR3, taken from reference TRBV7-9 and TRBJ2-2): DTGVSQNPRHKITKRGQNVTFRCDPISEHNRLYWYRQTLGQGPEFLTYFQNEAQLEKSRLLSDRFSAERPKGSFSTLEIQRTEQGDSAMYLCASAPRPGELFFGEGSRLTVL.

The rearrangement links TRBV2 to TRBJ1-1; D gene ambiguous. The CDR3 totals 11 residues. Germline V CDR1 and CDR2: SNHLY, FYNNEI. The germline V and J ends were trimmed by 6 bases and 11 bases, with 13 bases remaining between them. CDR3 sequence (DNA): TGTGCCAGCAGGGGGAAAACTGGGGCTTTCTTT. This gives the protein CASRGKTGAFF.

V gene TRBV19 combines with J gene TRBJ1-6; tentatively, D is TRBD1 (6 bases). This CDR3 spans 14 amino acids. CDR1 LNHDA and CDR2 SQIVND come from the germline V gene (reference sequence). The ends were cut back, 5 bases at V and 6 bases at J, with 11 bases in the middle. CDR3 bases: TGTGCCAGTAGTCCGGACAGCCGTAATTCACCCCTCCACTTT. Translating gives CASSPDSRNSPLHF.

This rearrangement joins TRBV2 to TRBJ2-3, with a tentative D call TRBD2 (5 bases). V dropped 6 bases and J dropped 6 bases, with 10 bases sitting between them. The CDR3 consists of 12 residues. In germline, CDR1 is SNHLY, CDR2 FYNNEI. CDR3 nucleotide sequence: TGTGCCAGCAGGGAGGACGTGGATACGCAGTATTTT. It codes for CASREDVDTQYF. The full variable domain, completed using reference TRBV2 and TRBJ2-3, is EPEVTQTPSHQVTQMGQEVILRCVPISNHLYFYWYRQILGQKVEFLVSFYNNEISEKSEIFDDQFSVERPDGSNFTLKIRSTKLEDSAMYFCASREDVDTQYFGPGTRLTVL.

The sample holds many counts of this clonotype. V gene TRBV7-9 combines with J gene TRBJ2-7; no firm D call. V dropped 5 bases and J dropped 0 bases, with 8 bases sitting between them. The CDR3 is 13 amino acids. Germline V gene lookup returns CDR1 SEHNR and CDR2 FQNEAQ (reference sequence). The CDR3: CASSRTNSYEQYF. Here the CDR3 DNA reads TGTGCCAGCAGCCGAACGAACTCCTACGAGCAGTACTTC.

This clonotype was observed many times. The CDR3 sequence is CSAPRTSGRAYNEQFF. CDR3 bases: TGCAGCGCCCCCCGGACTAGCGGGAGGGCCTACAATGAGCAGTTCTTC. This chain links TRBV29-1 with TRBJ2-1; 15 bases agree with TRBD2. The CDR3 is made up of 16 amino acids. Germline-derived CDR1 and CDR2 are SQVTM and ANQGSEA. With 7 bases clipped from V and 2 bases from J, the junction kept 6 bases outside the gene matches.

This clonotype appeared a few times. DNA for the CDR3: TGTGCCAGCAGGATGACTAGCGGTGGCACCGGGGAGCTGTTTTTT. Translated, it gives CASRMTSGGTGELFF. This chain links TRBV2 with TRBJ2-2, with 9 bases matching TRBD2. Germline V gene data show CDR1 as SNHLY and CDR2 as FYNNEI. This CDR3 has 15 amino acids. Trimming took 6 bases from V and 4 from J; bases not matched to a gene: 6.

This chain uses TRBV6-8 with TRBJ2-5, with TRBD1 identical over 8 bases. V was pared by 0 bases and J by 2 bases, with 2 bases of the junction left unmatched. The germline V gene has CDR1 MNHGY and CDR2 SAAAGT. This CDR3 spans 15 amino acids. In DNA form, the CDR3 reads TGTGCCAGCAGTTACTCTGGACAGGGACAAGAGACCCAGTACTTC. This codes for CASSYSGQGQETQYF.

This clonotype was observed many times. The genes are TRBV7-8 and TRBJ2-7; 9 bases are a match to TRBD2. The CDR3 sequence is 15 residues long. Looked up from germline, CDR1 is SGHVS and CDR2 is FQNEAQ. V was clipped by 6 bases and J by 2 bases; unmatched bases: 8. The CDR3 nucleotides read TGTGCCAGCAGACCAAGCGGGGGGTCAGCCTACGAGCAGTACTTC. It yields the protein CASRPSGGSAYEQYF.

This clonotype was recorded a few times. The chain uses TRBV4-1 and TRBJ1-1, with a possible D match to TRBD1 (6 bases). The V end lost 8 bases, the J end lost 1 base, and 23 bases lay between the germline ends. Germline V gives CDR1 MGHRA, CDR2 YSYEKL. The CDR3 runs to 17 residues. CDR3 DNA sequence: TGCGCCAGCTCACGACAAGCTATCGGAGGGGGGAACACTGAAGCTTTCTTT. Translated, it gives CASSRQAIGGGNTEAFF.

This clonotype was seen a handful of times. This chain joins TRBV11-3 and TRBJ2-6, with D unresolved. V was clipped by 4 bases and J by 0 bases, with 7 bases between them. This CDR3 has 15 amino acids. Germline CDR1 SGHNT, CDR2 YENEEA. The CDR3 sequence: CASSSHSSGANVLTF. CDR3 in DNA: TGTGCCAGCAGCTCCCACTCCTCTGGGGCCAACGTCCTGACTTTC.

In its sample, this clonotype was seen a few times. The rearrangement links TRBV23-1 to TRBJ2-7, with 7 positions matching TRBD1. TRBV23-1 is treated as an ORF (open reading frame) with a function not yet certain. V was clipped by 3 bases and J by 5 bases; unmatched bases: 7. This CDR3 region has 14 residues. The CDR3, as DNA: TGCGCCAGCAGTCACGGACAGGCCCACGACGAGCAGTACTTC. Its translation is CASSHGQAHDEQYF.

This clonotype was detected a few times. The chain has TRBV6-5 and TRBJ2-2, with 10 bases matching TRBD2. Trimming took 2 bases from V and 3 from J; bases not matched to a gene: 6. The germline V gene encodes CDR1 MNHEY and CDR2 SVGAGI. This CDR3 spans 17 amino acids. The CDR3 loop is CASSYGAGGQYTGELFF. The CDR3 DNA reads as TGTGCCAGCAGTTACGGAGCGGGGGGGCAGTACACCGGGGAGCTGTTTTTT.

This clonotype was seen many times. The rearrangement joins TRBV7-2 to TRBJ2-2; the match to TRBD2 covers 7 bases. V trimming: 8 bases; J trimming: 7 bases; junction bases outside the gene matches: 10. The CDR3 spans 14 residues. CDR1 and CDR2 (germline): SGHTA, FQGNSA. The CDR3 region is CASQLAKEIGELFF. The CDR3 DNA is TGTGCCAGCCAACTAGCGAAAGAGATCGGGGAGCTGTTTTTT.

The chain employs TRBV7-4 and TRBJ1-1; TRBD1 is a possible D gene (6 bases). CDR3 length: 16 residues. The ends were cut back, 1 base at V and 1 base at J, with 13 bases in the middle. Germline V lookup: CDR1 SGHVT, CDR2 SQSDAQ. CDR3 DNA sequence: TGTGCCAGCAGCTTAGTAGGCAGGGGCGAGAACACTGAAGCTTTCTTT. Translated: CASSLVGRGENTEAFF.